A single sample is the source of the 27 T cell receptor delta chains below, sequenced in a study of γδ T cells in repeated Plasmodium falciparum infection. TCRdb redid clone calling on the multiplex PCR reads using CATT. The table records 55,000 to 70,000 delta-chain clones, 1.7% of them present only once. Vgamma9/Vdelta2+ and Vdelta2-negative gammadelta T cells were flow-sorted from PBMC for bulk sequencing. Material: gamma-delta T cells from blood. These receptors originate from a pool of human donors (malaria-infected and uninfected, not separated).

This clone was detected ten times or more. TCRdb attributes to this sequence the protein of a much larger clone, which differs from the DNA translation at residue 8; a read error is likely, and the protein displayed is translated from the DNA. The chain couples TRDV1 to TRDJ1; 9 bases agree with TRDD3. TCRdb leaves out the J gene; it was filled in here by matching the DNA to germline. CDR3 length equals 19 residues. Germline V gene sequence: CDR1 TSWWSYY, CDR2 QGS. The V gene end was trimmed by 0 bases and the J gene end by 0 bases; junction bases not matched to a gene: 11. CDR3 region: CALGELSRGYATDTDKLIF. The CDR3 coding sequence is TGTGCTCTTGGGGAACTATCTAGGGGATACGCGACTGACACCGATAAACTCATCTTT.

This clone was counted between two and nine times. Given a far larger clone just one base away, this is likely a sequencing read error. This same CDR3 is encoded by further DNA sequences in the sample. V and J are TRDV1 and TRDJ1; 9 bases match TRDD2. The CDR3 has 20 residues. Looked up from germline, CDR1 is TSWWSYY and CDR2 is QGS. The CDR3 DNA follows: TGTGCTCTCGGGGAACCTTCCTACGGGCCCTGGGGGCCTTTGGCCGATAAACTCATCTTT. It is translated as CALGEPSYGPWGPLADKLIF.

Worth noting for this clone: The mismatch at residue 10 between this DNA's translation and the TCRdb protein of a much larger clone likely reflects a read error; the protein shown is translated from the DNA. This chain links TRDV3 with TRDJ1, with D perhaps TRDD2 (6 bases). The CDR3 is 21 residues long. V was cut by 2 bases and J by 1 base, with 35 bases left in between. Germline CDR1 and CDR2: TVYSNPD and GDNSRS (reference sequence). CDR3: CAFVGPSPIFESPGATDKLIF. CDR3 nucleotide sequence: TGTGCCTTTGTGGGACCTTCCCCAATCTTCGAATCACCCGGAGCCACCGATAAACTCATCTTT. The variable domain in full, completed from reference TRDV3 and TRDJ1, reads CDKVTQSSPDQTVASGSEVVLLCTYDTVYSNPDLFWYRIRPDYSFQFVFYGDNSRSEGADFTQGRFSVKHILTQKAFHLVISPVRTEDSATYYCAFVGPSPIFESPGATDKLIFGKGTRVTVEP.

This clone has more than one count but fewer than ten. This likely traces to a read error, being one base from a far larger clone. The same CDR3 can be traced to other DNA sequences in this sample. The genes are TRDV2 and TRDJ1; 11 bases match TRDD3. This CDR3 spans 23 amino acids. V was pared by 4 bases and J by 7 bases, with 34 bases of the junction left unmatched. CDR1 is GEAIGNYY, CDR2 EKD, per germline. CDR3 sequence: CACDTAPARGVGDTTYLPGKLIF. The DNA for the CDR3 is TGTGCCTGTGATACCGCCCCGGCACGTGGAGTGGGGGATACGACCTACCTACCTGGTAAACTCATCTTT.

As to this clone: This DNA translates differently at residue 10 from the TCRdb protein, which is that of a much larger clone; a read error is likely, and the protein shown is the DNA's own translation. The rearrangement joins TRDV1 to TRDJ1; the D gene is possibly TRDD3 (6 bases). Here the J gene came from matching the DNA to germline, since TCRdb omits it. CDR3 size: 17 residues. Trimming took 0 bases from V and 9 from J, leaving 23 bases between them. The germline V gene encodes CDR1 TSWWSYY and CDR2 QGS. Written as DNA, the CDR3 is TGTGCTCTTGGGGAACTAGCTCTTCGGCGGGGGAGGGAGGAACTCATCTTT. Translated: CALGELALRRGREELIF.

Ten or more counts support this clone. The amino acid sequence in TCRdb belongs to a much larger clone and departs from this DNA's translation at residue 8, likely a sequencing read error; the sequence shown is translated from the DNA. This chain uses TRDV2 with TRDJ1, with 11 nucleotides matching TRDD3. No J gene was available from TCRdb, and it was assigned here by a germline match of the DNA. The CDR3 length is 22 residues. Looked up from germline, CDR1 is GEAIGNYY and CDR2 is EKD. The V gene end was trimmed by 6 bases and the J gene end by 2 bases; junction bases not matched to a gene: 28. CDR3 sequence: CACWHPTPSRSTGGYFTDKLIF. CDR3 DNA: TGTGCCTGTTGGCATCCTACGCCTTCTAGGTCTACTGGGGGATATTTTACCGATAAACTCATCTTT.

This clone appeared a few times. The protein given by TCRdb reflects a much larger clone and differs at residue 10 from this DNA's translation, likely from a read error; the protein shown is the DNA's translation. The V call is TRDV3, the J call TRDJ1; perhaps TRDD3 as D (5 bases). This CDR3 is 21 amino acids long. Trimming took 0 bases from V and 6 from J, leaving 38 bases between them. Germline V gene data show CDR1 as TVYSNPD and CDR2 as GDNSRS (reference sequence). The CDR3 DNA reads as TGTGCCTTTAGTGCCTCGGGTGCTGGGAGATACCATCCTCTACTCAGGAATAAACTCATCTTT. Translation gives CAFSASGAGRYHPLLRNKLIF.

This clone was seen ten or more times. TCRdb shows a much larger clone's protein in place of this DNA's translation, and the two differ at residue 13, likely through a read error; the protein shown is translated from the DNA. The V call is TRDV1, the J call TRDJ1; D ambiguous. The CDR3 length is 17 residues. The V gene lost 5 bases and the J gene lost 6 bases, with 25 bases spanning the gap. Germline V gene data show CDR1 as TSWWSYY and CDR2 as QGS. DNA of the CDR3: TGTGCTCTTGGGAAGGGGCCTCCCGCAGATGGGACCAATAAACTCATCTTT. Translating it yields CALGKGPPADGTNKLIF.

V is TRDV3 and J is TRDJ1; the match to TRDD3 covers 9 bases. Here the J gene was assigned by germline matching of the DNA, as TCRdb has none. CDR1 is TVYSNPD and CDR2 is GDNSRS in the germline V gene (reference sequence). CDR3 length: 17 residues. The ends lost 5 bases at V and 0 bases at J; junction bases unmatched: 16. The CDR3 is CAVRYSTGGPYTDKLIF. The CDR3 nucleotides read TGTGCCGTCCGTTATAGTACTGGGGGACCGTACACCGATAAACTCATCTTT.

This clone was seen more than once but under ten times. A far bigger clonotype differs at one base, so this is likely a read error. The same CDR3 also results from other DNA sequences found in this sample. The chain has TRDV3 and TRDJ1; 8 nucleotides line up with TRDD3. Looked up from germline, CDR1 is TVYSNPD and CDR2 is GDNSRS (reference sequence). J was trimmed by 0 bases and V by 4 bases; bases with no gene match: 28. The CDR3 sequence is 21 residues long. In nucleotides, the CDR3 is TGTGCCTCCTCGGCCTTCCCGTTTGGGGATACTACTTGTGAGTACACCGATAAACTCATCTTT. This sequence encodes CASSAFPFGDTTCEYTDKLIF.

This clone came up a few times. TCRdb has a much larger clone's protein, which differs at residue 18 from the translation of this DNA, likely because of a read error; what is shown is the protein translated from the DNA. V is TRDV1 and J is TRDJ2, with 12 bases identical to TRDD3. Germline CDR1 TSWWSYY, CDR2 QGS. The CDR3 totals 22 residues. Written as DNA, the CDR3 is TGTGCTCTTGGGGACGTCGTCCTACATCCACTGGGGGATACCAGCTTGACAGAACAACTCTTCTTT. Amino acids: CALGDVVLHPLGDTSLTEQLFF.

The sample holds a few counts of this clone. For this DNA, TCRdb reports the protein of a much larger clone, which diverges at residue 12, most likely from a read error; the protein presented here is translated directly from the DNA. The rearrangement joins TRDV1 to TRDJ1; D possibly corresponds to TRDD2 (5 bases). The CDR3 sequence is 19 residues long. V lost 3 bases to trimming and J lost 0 bases, with 23 bases between them. Germline CDR1 reads TSWWSYY; CDR2 reads QGS. In DNA form, the CDR3 reads TGTGCTCTTGGGGACCCAAGTCCCTTCGGGAGGGTGTACACCGATAAACTCATCTTT. This codes for CALGDPSPFGRVYTDKLIF.

This clone was recorded at least ten times. This sequence is one base from a far larger clone and is likely a read error. The gene calls are TRAV38-2/DV8 and TRDJ1; a possible D gene is TRDD3 (6 bases). Germline CDR1 is TSESDYY and CDR2 is QEAYKQQN. Trimming stripped 1 base from V and 10 bases from J, with 20 bases between. The CDR3 is made up of 15 amino acids. The CDR3 sequence: CAYRSTEYWARGLIF. CDR3 in DNA: TGTGCTTATAGGAGCACAGAGTACTGGGCACGGGGACTCATCTTT.

Only a few counts were recorded for this clone. For this DNA, TCRdb reports the protein of a much larger clone, which diverges at residue 14, most likely from a read error; the protein presented here is translated directly from the DNA. The chain employs TRDV3 and TRDJ2, with D perhaps TRDD2 or TRDD3 (7 bases each). This CDR3 contains 23 residues. Germline V CDR1 and CDR2: TVYSNPD, GDNSRS (reference sequence). V lost 3 bases, J lost 6 bases, and 44 bases lay in between. CDR3 bases: TGTGCCTTCCGACTAATCAATTTGAGGGGGATTGGCCACCCCTTCCTCCTGGCAGCACAACTCTTCTTT. Amino acid sequence: CAFRLINLRGIGHPFLLAAQLFF.

This clone was observed a handful of times. The V gene is TRDV1, the J gene TRDJ1, with TRDD2 as a possible D gene (5 bases). TCRdb lists no J gene, so it was determined here by aligning the DNA to germline. Germline values: CDR1 TSWWSYY, CDR2 QGS. The CDR3 extends over 18 amino acids. Trimming took off 4 bases at V and 3 bases at J, with 24 bases between the two ends. The CDR3 DNA reads TGTGCTCTTGGGGTTACAGGCCTTCTAAGACGGGTTGCCGATAAACTCATCTTT. Translating it yields CALGVTGLLRRVADKLIF.

A few counts support this clone. The translation of this DNA and the TCRdb protein of a much larger clone differ at residue 21, probably owing to a read error; the protein shown here is translated from the DNA. The V gene is given as TRDV1, and no J gene call is available; the table's D call TRDD3 went unverified against the DNA. The CDR3 contains 23 residues. Germline V gene data show CDR1 as TSWWSYY and CDR2 as QGS. The CDR3 DNA reads as TGTGCTCTTGGGGAACTAATAACAAAGTTTAGTTCCCCCGAGGGGCCATACACCGATAAACCCATCTTT. As protein: CALGELITKFSSPEGPYTDKPIF.

The table lists this clone with many counts. A far larger clone is just one base off, so this is likely a read error. Other DNA sequences in this sample translate to the same CDR3. The V call is TRDV2, the J call TRDJ3, with TRDD3 matching over 10 bases. CDR3 size: 20 residues. The V gene's germline CDR1 is GEAIGNYY and CDR2 EKD. The CDR3 nucleotides are TGTGCCTGTGACACGACTGGGGGATTCCCGGGAGCCTGGGACACCCGACAGATGTTCTTC. Its protein is CACDTTGGFPGAWDTRQMFF.

This clone came up many times. This rearrangement joins TRDV1 to TRDJ1, with 9 bases fitting TRDD2. The CDR3 extends over 19 amino acids. The V and J ends lost 0 bases and 5 bases, in that order; junction bases with no gene match: 16. Germline CDR1 is TSWWSYY and CDR2 is QGS. This chain's CDR3 is CALGELPSYAVYEGDKLIF. In nucleotides, the CDR3 is TGTGCTCTTGGGGAACTGCCTTCCTACGCTGTATACGAAGGGGATAAACTCATCTTT.

On this clone itself: This may arise from a read error, as a much more abundant clone is one base away. V gene assignment gives TRDV3, but the J gene was left uncalled; TRDD3, the table's D call, was not compared with the DNA. The CDR3 has 23 amino acids. CDR1 and CDR2 from the germline V gene are TVYSNPD and GDNSRS (reference sequence). The CDR3 protein is CALGGPPLSTGGSSRFLGDKLIF. Written as DNA, the CDR3 is TGTGCCTTGGGCGGCCCCCCCCTTAGTACTGGGGGTAGTTCTCGATTTCTCGGCGATAAACTCATCTTC.

This clone occurred many times. The chain's CDR3 is CALGPRGGYGPDKLIF. CDR3 coding DNA: TGTGCTCTTGGACCCCGAGGGGGATACGGGCCCGATAAACTCATCTTT. The gene calls are TRDV1 and TRDJ1, with 10 bases identical to TRDD3. Germline V gene sequence: CDR1 TSWWSYY, CDR2 QGS. The CDR3 is 16 amino acids. V lost 6 bases, J lost 3 bases, and 10 bases stayed unmatched.

In this sample, this clone turned up many times. A far larger clone is one base from this, pointing to a likely read error. Other DNA sequences in this specimen translate into the identical CDR3. The chain couples TRDV1 to TRDJ1; 11 bases map to TRDD3. CDR1 is TSWWSYY, CDR2 QGS, per germline. The length of the CDR3 is 19 residues. The CDR3 bases are TGTGCTCTTGGGGAACTGGGTTCTTGGGGGATACGAGACGGCGATAAGCTCATCTTT. Residues: CALGELGSWGIRDGDKLIF.

The sample holds many counts of this clone. TCRdb attributes to this sequence the protein of a much larger clone, which differs from the DNA translation at residue 15; a read error is likely, and the protein displayed is translated from the DNA. The rearrangement uses TRDV1 and TRDJ1, with 11 nucleotides matching TRDD3. This CDR3 spans 21 amino acids. Germline assignment: CDR1 TSWWSYY and CDR2 QGS. Trimming cost V 2 bases and J 4 bases; bases outside gene matches: 21. This chain's CDR3 is CALGEVPTEMILGDKIDKLIF. The CDR3 region has the DNA TGTGCTCTTGGGGAAGTTCCTACCGAAATGATACTGGGGGATAAGATCGATAAACTCATCTTT.

This clone was found many times. With a far larger clone one base away, a read error is the likely cause. Within the sample, other DNA sequences also encode this same CDR3. The gene calls are TRDV1 and TRDJ1; D might be TRDD3 (6 bases). The CDR3 consists of 19 residues. With 2 bases removed from V and 0 bases from J, the gap between germline ends came to 22 bases. Germline assignment: CDR1 TSWWSYY and CDR2 QGS. CDR3 bases: TGTGCTCTTGGGGAAAGGAGTACGCCTACTGGGATGTACACCGATAAACTCATCTTT. Amino acid sequence: CALGERSTPTGMYTDKLIF.

Remarks on this clone: A far larger clone is off by one base, so a read error is likely. The sample holds other DNA sequences that translate to the same CDR3. The chain employs TRDV3 and TRDJ1; 8 bases match TRDD3. Germline V gene sequence: CDR1 TVYSNPD, CDR2 GDNSRS (reference sequence). The CDR3 has 28 amino acids. The J segment lost 0 bases and the V segment lost 2 bases, leaving 47 bases of the junction unmatched. The CDR3 here is CAFGGSSPLGDTGSACLRIATYTDKLIF. The CDR3 bases are TGTGCCTTTGGTGGTTCCTCCCCGCTGGGGGACACGGGGAGCGCATGTTTACGGATAGCTACGTACACCGATAAACTCATCTTT.

This clone was observed at least ten times. A far larger clone is one base from this, pointing to a likely read error. The identical CDR3 is also encoded by other nucleotide sequences in the sample. The chain joins TRDV2 to TRDJ1; the D gene is possibly TRDD3 (6 bases). Germline V gene lookup returns CDR1 GEAIGNYY and CDR2 EKD. The CDR3 consists of 16 residues. DNA of the CDR3: TGTGCCTGTGACACCGCTGGGGTAATCAACACCGATAAACTCATCTTC. It encodes CACDTAGVINTDKLIF.

This clone appeared many times. It is likely a read error: a sequence one base away is far more abundant. Other DNA sequences in the same sample also yield this CDR3. The J gene is TRDJ1, the V gene TRAV38-2/DV8, with 10 bases fitting TRDD3. Looked up from germline, CDR1 is TSESDYY and CDR2 is QEAYKQQN. The CDR3 sequence is 20 residues long. The CDR3 DNA reads TGCGCTTATGCTCTGAGTAGATGGGGGATACTACGATATTACACCGATAAACTCATCTTT. Its translation is CAYALSRWGILRYYTDKLIF.

In the case of this clone: The mismatch at residue 7 between this DNA's translation and the TCRdb protein of a much larger clone likely reflects a read error; the protein shown is translated from the DNA. As DNA, the CDR3 is TGTGCTCTTGGGGAACTTACTCATGAACTTACCAACCGGGGGATACAAAAGTTGACAGCACAACTCTTCTTT. This translates into CALGELTHELTNRGIQKLTAQLFF. The chain couples TRDV1 to TRDJ2; TRDD3 aligns across 9 bases. V was clipped by 0 bases and J by 2 bases; unmatched bases: 25. The germline gives CDR1 TSWWSYY, CDR2 QGS. This CDR3 is 24 amino acids long.